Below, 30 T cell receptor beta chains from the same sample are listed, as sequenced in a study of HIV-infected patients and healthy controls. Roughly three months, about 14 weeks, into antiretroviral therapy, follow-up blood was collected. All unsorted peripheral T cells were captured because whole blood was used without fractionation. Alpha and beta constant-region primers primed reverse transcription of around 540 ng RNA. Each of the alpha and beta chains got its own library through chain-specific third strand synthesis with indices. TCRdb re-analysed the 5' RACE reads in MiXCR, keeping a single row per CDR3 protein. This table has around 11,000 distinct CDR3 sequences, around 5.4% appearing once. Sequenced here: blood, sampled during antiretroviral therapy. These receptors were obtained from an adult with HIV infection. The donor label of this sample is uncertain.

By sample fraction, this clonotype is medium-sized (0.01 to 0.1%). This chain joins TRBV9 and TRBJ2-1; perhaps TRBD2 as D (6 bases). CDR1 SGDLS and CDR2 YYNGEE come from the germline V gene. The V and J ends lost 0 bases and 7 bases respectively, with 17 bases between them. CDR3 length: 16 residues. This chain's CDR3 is CASSVAGELAKNEQFF. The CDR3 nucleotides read TGTGCCAGCAGCGTAGCGGGAGAGCTAGCGAAAAATGAGCAGTTCTTC. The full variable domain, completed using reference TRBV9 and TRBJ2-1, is DSGVTQTPKHLITATGQRVTLRCSPRSGDLSVYWYQQSLDQGLQFLIQYYNGEERAKGNILERFSAQQFPDLHSELNLSSLELGDSALYFCASSVAGELAKNEQFFGPGTRLTVL.

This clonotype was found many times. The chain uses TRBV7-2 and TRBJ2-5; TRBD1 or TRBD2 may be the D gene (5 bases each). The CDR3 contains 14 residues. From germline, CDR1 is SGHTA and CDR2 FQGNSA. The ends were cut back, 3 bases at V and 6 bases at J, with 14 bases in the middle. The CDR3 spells CASSFGASQQTQYF. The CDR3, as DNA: TGTGCCAGCAGCTTCGGGGCTAGCCAGCAGACCCAGTACTTC.

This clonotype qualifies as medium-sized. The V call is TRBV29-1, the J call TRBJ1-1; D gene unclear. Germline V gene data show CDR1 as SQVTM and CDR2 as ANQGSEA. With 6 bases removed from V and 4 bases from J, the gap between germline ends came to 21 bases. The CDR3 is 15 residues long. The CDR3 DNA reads TGCAGCGTGAGCCGCTCCGGGAGGGTGGGCACTGAAGCTTTCTTT. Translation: CSVSRSGRVGTEAFF.

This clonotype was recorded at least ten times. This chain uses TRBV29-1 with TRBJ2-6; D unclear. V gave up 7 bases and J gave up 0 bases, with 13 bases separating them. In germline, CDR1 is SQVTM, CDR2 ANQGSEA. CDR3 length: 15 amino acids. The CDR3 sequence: CSARLGTSGANVLTF. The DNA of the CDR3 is TGCAGCGCCCGCCTTGGAACCTCTGGGGCCAACGTCCTGACTTTC. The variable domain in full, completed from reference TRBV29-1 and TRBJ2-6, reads SAVISQKPSRDICQRGTSLTIQCQVDSQVTMMFWYRQQPGQSLTLIATANQGSEATYESGFVIDKFPISRPNLTFSTLTVSNMSPEDSSIYLCSARLGTSGANVLTFGAGSRLTVL.

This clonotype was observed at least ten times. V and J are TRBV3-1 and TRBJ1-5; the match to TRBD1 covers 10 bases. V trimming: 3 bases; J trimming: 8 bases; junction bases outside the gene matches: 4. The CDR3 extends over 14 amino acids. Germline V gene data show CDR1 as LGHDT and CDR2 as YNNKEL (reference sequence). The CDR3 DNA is TGTGCCAGCAGCCAGACAGGGGGCGTGGAGCCCCAGCATTTT. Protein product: CASSQTGGVEPQHF.

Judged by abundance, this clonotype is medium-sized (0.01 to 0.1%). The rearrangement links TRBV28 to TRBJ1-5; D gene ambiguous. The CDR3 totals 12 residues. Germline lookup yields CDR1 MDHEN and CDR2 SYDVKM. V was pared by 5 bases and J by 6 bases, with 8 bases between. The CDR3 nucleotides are TGTGCCAGCAGTGTACCCGCTCAGCCCCAGCATTTT. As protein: CASSVPAQPQHF.

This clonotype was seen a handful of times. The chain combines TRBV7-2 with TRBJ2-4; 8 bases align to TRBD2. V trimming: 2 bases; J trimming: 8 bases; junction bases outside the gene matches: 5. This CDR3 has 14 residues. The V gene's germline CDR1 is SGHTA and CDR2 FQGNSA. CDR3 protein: CASSLRRGGDIQYF. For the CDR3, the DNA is TGTGCCAGCAGCTTACGCCGGGGGGGTGACATTCAGTACTTC.

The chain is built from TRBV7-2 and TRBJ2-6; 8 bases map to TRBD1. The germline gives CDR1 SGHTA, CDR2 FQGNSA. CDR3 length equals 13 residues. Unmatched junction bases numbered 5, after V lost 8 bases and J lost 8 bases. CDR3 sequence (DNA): TGTGCCAGCTCGGGACAGGTGACCAACGTCCTGACTTTC. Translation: CASSGQVTNVLTF.

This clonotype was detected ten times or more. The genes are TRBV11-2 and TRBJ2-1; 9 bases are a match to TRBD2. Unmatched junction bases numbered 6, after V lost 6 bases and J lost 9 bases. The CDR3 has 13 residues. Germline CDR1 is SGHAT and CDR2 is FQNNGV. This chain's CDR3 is CASRSPAGGEQFF. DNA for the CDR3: TGTGCCAGCAGGAGCCCAGCGGGAGGTGAGCAGTTCTTC.

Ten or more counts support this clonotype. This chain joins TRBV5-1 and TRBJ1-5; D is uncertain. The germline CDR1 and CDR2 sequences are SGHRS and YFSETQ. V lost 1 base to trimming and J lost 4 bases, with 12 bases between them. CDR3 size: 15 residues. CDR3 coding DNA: TGCGCCAGCAGCTTGATAGGTGGGGATAATCAGCCCCAGCATTTT. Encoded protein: CASSLIGGDNQPQHF.

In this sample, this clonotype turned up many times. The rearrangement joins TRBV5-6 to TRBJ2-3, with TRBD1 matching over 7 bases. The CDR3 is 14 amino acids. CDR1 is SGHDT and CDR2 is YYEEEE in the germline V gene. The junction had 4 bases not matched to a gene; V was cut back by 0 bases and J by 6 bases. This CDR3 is CASSLGQGADTQYF. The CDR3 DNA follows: TGTGCCAGCAGCTTGGGACAGGGTGCGGATACGCAGTATTTT.

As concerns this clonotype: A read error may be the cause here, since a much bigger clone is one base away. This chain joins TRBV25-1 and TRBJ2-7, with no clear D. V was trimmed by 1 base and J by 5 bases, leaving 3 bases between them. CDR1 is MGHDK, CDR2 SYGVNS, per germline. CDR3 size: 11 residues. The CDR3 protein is CASSESDEQYF. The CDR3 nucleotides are TGTGCCAGCAGTGAATCCGACGAGCAGTACTTC.

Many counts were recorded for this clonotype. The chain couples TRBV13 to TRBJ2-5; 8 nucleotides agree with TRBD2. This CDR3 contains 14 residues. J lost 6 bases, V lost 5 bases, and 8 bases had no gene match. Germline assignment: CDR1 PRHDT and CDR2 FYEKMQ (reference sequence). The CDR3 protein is CASSTGTSLQTQYF. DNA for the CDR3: TGTGCCAGCAGCACCGGGACTAGTCTGCAGACCCAGTACTTC.

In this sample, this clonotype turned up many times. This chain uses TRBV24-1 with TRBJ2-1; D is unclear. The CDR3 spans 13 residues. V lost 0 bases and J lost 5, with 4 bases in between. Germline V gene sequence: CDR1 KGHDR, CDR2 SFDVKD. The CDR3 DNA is TGTGCCACCAGTGATTTGCGGGACAATGAGCAGTTCTTC. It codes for CATSDLRDNEQFF.

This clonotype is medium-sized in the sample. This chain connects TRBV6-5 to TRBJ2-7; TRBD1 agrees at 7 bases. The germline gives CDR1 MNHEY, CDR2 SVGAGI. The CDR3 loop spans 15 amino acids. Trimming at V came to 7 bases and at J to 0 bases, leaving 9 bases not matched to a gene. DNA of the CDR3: TGTGCCAGCAAGGACCGGGACAGCAACTCCTACGAGCAGTACTTC. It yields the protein CASKDRDSNSYEQYF.

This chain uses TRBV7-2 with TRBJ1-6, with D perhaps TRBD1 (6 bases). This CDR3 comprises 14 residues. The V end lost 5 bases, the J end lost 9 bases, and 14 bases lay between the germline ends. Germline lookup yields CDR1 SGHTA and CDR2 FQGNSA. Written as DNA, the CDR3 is TGTGCCAGCAGCCCTGGGACAATGGGTTCACCCCTCCACTTT. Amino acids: CASSPGTMGSPLHF.

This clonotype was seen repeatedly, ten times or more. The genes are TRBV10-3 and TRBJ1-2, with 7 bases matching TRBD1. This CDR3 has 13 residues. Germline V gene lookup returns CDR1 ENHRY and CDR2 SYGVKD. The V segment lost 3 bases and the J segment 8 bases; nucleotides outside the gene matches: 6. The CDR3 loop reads CAISDGQAGGYTF. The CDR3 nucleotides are TGTGCCATCAGTGATGGACAGGCGGGAGGCTACACCTTC.

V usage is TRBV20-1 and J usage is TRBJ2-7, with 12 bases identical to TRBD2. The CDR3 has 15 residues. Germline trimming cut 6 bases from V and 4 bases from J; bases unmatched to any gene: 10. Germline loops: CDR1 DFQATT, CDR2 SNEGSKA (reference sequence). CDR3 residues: CSAASGRAGGYEQYF. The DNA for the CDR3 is TGCAGTGCAGCTAGCGGGAGGGCCGGAGGTTACGAGCAGTACTTC.

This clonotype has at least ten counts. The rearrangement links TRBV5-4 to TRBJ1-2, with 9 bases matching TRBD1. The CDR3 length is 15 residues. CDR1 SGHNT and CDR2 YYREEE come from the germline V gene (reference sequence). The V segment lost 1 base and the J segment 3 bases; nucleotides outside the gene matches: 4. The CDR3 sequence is CASSLPTGGDYGYTF. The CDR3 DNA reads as TGTGCCAGCAGCTTGCCAACAGGGGGCGACTATGGCTACACCTTC.

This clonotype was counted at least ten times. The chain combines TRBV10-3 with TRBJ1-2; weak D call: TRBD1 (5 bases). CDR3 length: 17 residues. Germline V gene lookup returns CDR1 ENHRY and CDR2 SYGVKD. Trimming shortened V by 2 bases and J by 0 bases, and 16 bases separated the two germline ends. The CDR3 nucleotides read TGTGCCATCAGTGAGGGACACATTCGAGCCCCTAACTATGGCTACACCTTC. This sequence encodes CAISEGHIRAPNYGYTF.

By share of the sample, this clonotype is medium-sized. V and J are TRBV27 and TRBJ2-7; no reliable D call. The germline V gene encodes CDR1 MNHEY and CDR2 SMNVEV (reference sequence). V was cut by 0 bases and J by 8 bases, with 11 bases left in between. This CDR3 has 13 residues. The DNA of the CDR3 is TGTGCCAGCAGTTTATCGATAGGCCAGAAGCAGTACTTC. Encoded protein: CASSLSIGQKQYF.

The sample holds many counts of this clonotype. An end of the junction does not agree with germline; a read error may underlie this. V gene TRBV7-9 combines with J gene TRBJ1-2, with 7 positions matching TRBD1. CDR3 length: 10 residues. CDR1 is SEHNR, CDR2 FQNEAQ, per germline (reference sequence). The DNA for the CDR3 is TGCATAGGGGGCGGCTATGGCTACACCTTC. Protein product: CIGGGYGYTF.

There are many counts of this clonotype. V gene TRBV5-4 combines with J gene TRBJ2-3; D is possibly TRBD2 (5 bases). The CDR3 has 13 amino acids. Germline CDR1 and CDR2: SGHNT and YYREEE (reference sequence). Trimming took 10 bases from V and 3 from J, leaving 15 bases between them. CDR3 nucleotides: TGTGCCTTCCCCATCCGGGGTACAGATACGCAGTATTTT. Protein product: CAFPIRGTDTQYF. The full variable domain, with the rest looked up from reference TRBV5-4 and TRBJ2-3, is ETGVTQSPTHLIKTRGQQVTLRCSSQSGHNTVSWYQQALGQGPQFIFQYYREEENGRGNFPPRFSGLQFPNYSSELNVNALELDDSALYLCAFPIRGTDTQYFGPGTRLTVL.

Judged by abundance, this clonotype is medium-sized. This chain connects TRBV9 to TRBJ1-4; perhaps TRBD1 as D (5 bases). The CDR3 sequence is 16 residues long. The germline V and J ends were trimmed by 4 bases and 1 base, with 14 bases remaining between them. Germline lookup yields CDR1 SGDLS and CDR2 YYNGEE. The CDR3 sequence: CASSPPSDRTNEKLFF. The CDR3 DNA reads TGTGCCAGCAGCCCCCCATCTGACAGAACTAATGAAAAACTGTTTTTT.

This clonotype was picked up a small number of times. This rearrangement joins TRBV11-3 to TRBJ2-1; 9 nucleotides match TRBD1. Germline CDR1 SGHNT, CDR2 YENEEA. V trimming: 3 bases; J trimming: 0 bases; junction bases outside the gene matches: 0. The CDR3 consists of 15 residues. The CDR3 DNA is TGTGCCAGCAGCTTGGGACAGGGCTCCTACAATGAGCAGTTCTTC. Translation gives CASSLGQGSYNEQFF.

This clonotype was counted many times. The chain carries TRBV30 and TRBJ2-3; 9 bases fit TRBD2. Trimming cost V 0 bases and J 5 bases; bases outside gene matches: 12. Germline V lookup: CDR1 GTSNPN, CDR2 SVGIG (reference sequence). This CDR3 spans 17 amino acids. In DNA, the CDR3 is TGTGCCTGGAGTGTAGGGAGCCCTAGCGGGGCGGGAGATACGCAGTATTTT. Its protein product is CAWSVGSPSGAGDTQYF.

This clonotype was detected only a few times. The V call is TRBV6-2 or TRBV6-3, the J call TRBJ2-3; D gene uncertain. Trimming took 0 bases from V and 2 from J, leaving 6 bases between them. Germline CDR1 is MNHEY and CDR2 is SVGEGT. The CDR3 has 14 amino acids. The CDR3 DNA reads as TGTGCCAGCAGTTACTCGATGGTCACAGATACGCAGTATTTT. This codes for CASSYSMVTDTQYF.

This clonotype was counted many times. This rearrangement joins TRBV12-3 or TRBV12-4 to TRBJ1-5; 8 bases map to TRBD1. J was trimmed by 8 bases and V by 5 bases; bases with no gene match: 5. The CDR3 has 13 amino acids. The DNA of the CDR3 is TGTGCCAGCAGTCCAGGGGGCTGGGAGCCCCAGCATTTT. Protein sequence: CASSPGGWEPQHF.

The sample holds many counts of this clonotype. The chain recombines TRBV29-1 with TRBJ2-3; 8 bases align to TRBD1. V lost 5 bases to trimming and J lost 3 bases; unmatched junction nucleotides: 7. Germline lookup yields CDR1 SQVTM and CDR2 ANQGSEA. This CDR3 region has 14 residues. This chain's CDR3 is CSVKDRVGTDTQYF. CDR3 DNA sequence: TGCAGCGTTAAGGACAGGGTAGGAACAGATACGCAGTATTTT.

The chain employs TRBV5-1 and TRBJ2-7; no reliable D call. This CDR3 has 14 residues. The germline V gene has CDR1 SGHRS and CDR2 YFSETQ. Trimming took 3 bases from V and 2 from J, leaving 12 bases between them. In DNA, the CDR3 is TGCGCCAGCAGCTCCGACGAGATAGCCTACGAGCAGTACTTC. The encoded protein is CASSSDEIAYEQYF.